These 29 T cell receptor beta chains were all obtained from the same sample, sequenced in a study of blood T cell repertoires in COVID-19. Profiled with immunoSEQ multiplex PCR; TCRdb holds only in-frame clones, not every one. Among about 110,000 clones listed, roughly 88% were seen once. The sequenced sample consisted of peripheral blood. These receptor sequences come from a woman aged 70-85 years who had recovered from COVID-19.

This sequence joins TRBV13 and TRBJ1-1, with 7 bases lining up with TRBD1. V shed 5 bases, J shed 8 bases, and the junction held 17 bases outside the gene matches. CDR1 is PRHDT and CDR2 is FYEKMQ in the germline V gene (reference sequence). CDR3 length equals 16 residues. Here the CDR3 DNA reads TGTGCCAGCAGCCGTACCCAGGGGGGCACGAAGGTAGAAGCTTTCTTT. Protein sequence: CASSRTQGGTKVEAFF.

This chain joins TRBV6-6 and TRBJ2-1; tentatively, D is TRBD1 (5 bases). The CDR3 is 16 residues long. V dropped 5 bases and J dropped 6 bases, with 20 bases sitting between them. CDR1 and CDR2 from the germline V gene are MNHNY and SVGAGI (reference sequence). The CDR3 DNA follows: TGTGCCAGCAGTATTAGGGGAATCGATTATGGCAATGAGCAGTTCTTC. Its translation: CASSIRGIDYGNEQFF.

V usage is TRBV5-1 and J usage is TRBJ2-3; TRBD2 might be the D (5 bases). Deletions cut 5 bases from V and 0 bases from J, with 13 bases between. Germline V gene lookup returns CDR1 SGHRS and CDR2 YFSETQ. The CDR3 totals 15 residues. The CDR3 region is CASSLSGTSTDTQYF. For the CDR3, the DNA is TGCGCCAGCAGTTTGAGCGGCACTAGCACAGATACGCAGTATTTT.

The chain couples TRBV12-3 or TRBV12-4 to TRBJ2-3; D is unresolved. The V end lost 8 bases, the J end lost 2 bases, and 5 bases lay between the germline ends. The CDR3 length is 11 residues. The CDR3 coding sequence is TGTGCCAGCTCTTCCACAGATACGCAGTATTTT. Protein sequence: CASSSTDTQYF.

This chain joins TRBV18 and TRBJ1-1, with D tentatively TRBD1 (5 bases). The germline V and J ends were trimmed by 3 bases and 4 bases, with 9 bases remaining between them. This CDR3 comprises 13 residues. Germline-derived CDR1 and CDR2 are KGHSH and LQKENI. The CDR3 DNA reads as TGTGCCAGCTCACCGGGGGGAAGCACTGAAGCTTTCTTT. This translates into CASSPGGSTEAFF. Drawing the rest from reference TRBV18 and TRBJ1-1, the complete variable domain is NAGVMQNPRHLVRRRGQEARLRCSPMKGHSHVYWYRQLPEEGLKFMVYLQKENIIDESGMPKERFSAEFPKEGPSILRIQQVVRGDSAAYFCASSPGGSTEAFFGQGTRLTVV.

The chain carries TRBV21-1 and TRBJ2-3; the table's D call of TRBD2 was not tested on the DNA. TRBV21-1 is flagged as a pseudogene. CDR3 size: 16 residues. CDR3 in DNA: TGTGCCAGCAGCAAAGGGACTAGCGGGAGGGCCGGGACGCAGTATTTT. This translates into CASSKGTSGRAGTQYF.

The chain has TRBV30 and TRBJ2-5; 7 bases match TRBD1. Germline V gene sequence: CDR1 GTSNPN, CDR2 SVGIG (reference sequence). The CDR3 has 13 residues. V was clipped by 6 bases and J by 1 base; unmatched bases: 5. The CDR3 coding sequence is TGTGCCTGCCCGGACAGGAGCCAAGAGACCCAGTACTTC. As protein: CACPDRSQETQYF.

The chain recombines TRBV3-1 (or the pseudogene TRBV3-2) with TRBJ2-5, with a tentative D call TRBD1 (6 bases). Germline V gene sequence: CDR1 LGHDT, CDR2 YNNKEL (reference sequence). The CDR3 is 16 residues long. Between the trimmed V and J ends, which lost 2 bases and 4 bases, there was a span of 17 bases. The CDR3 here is CASSQRRPSRGETQYF. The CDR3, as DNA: TGTGCCAGCAGCCAAAGACGTCCTAGCAGGGGAGAGACCCAGTACTTC.

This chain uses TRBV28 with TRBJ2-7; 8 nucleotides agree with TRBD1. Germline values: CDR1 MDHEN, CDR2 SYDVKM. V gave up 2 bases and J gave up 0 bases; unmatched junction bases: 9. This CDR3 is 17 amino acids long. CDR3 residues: CASSLVVGRGLSYEQYF. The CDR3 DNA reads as TGTGCCAGCAGTTTAGTTGTGGGCAGGGGGCTCTCCTACGAGCAGTACTTC.

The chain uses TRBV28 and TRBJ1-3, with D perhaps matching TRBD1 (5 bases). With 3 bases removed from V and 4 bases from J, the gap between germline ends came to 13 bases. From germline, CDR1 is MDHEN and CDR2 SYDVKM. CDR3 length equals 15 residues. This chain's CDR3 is CASSFPRGTGNTIYF. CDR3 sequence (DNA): TGTGCCAGCAGTTTTCCCCGGGGGACGGGAAACACCATATATTTT. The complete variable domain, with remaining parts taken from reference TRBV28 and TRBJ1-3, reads DVKVTQSSRYLVKRTGEKVFLECVQDMDHENMFWYRQDPGLGLRLIYFSYDVKMKEKGDIPEGYSVSREKKERFSLILESASTNQTSMYLCASSFPRGTGNTIYFGEGSWLTVV.

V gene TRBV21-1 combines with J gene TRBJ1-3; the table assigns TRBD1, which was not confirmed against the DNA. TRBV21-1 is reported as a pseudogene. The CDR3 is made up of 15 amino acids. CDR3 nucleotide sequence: TGTGCCAGCACCTCAGGGGGCTCCTCTGGAAACACCATATATTTT. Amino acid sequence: CASTSGGSSGNTIYF.

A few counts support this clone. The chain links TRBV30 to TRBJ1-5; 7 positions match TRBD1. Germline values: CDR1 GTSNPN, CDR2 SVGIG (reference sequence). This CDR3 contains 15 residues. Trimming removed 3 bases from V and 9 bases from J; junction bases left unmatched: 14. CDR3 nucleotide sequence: TGTGCCTGGAGCCTGACAGGGTGGACGGGGATGCCCCAGCATTTT. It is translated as CAWSLTGWTGMPQHF.

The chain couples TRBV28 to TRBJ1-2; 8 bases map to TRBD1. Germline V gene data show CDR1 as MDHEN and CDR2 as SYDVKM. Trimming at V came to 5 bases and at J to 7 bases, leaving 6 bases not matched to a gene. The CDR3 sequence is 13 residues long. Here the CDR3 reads CASSRQGAGGYTF. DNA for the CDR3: TGTGCCAGCAGTCGTCAGGGGGCCGGTGGCTACACCTTC.

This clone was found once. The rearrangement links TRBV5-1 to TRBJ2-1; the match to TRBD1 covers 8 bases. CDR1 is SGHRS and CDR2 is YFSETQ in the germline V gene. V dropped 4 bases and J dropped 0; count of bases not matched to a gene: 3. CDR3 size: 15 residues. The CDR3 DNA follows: TGCGCCAGCAGCCTCGGGACAGGCTCCTACAATGAGCAGTTCTTC. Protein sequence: CASSLGTGSYNEQFF.

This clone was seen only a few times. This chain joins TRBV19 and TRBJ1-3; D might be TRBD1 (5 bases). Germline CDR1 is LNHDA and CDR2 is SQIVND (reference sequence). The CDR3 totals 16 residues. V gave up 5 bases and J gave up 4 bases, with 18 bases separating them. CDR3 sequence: CASSPNRGTYGNTIYF. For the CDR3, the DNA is TGTGCCAGTAGTCCAAACCGGGGGACTTACGGAAACACCATATATTTT.

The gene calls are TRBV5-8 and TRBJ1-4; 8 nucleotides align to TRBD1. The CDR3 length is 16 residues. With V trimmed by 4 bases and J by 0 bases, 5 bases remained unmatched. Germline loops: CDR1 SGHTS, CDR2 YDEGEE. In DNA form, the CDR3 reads TGTGCCAGCAGCAGATCGACAGGGGCAACTAATGAAAAACTGTTTTTT. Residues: CASSRSTGATNEKLFF.

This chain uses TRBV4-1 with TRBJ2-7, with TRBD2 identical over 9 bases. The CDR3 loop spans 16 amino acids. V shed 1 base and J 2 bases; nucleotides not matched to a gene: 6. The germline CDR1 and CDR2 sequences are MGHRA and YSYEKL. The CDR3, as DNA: TGCGCCAGCAGCCAAGTCTTTAGCGGGAGCCCCTACGAGCAGTACTTC. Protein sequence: CASSQVFSGSPYEQYF.

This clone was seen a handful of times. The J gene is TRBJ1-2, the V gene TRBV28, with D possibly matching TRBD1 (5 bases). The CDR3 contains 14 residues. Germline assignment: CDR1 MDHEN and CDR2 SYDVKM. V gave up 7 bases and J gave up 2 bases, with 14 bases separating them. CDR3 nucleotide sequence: TGTGCCAGCAAGTTGGGAAGACAGAACTATGGCTACACCTTC. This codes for CASKLGRQNYGYTF.

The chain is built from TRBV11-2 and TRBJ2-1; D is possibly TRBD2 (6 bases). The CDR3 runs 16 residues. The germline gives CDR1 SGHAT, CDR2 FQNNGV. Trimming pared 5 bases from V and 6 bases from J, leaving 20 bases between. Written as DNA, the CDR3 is TGTGCCAGCAGCGCCGTGCGGGGTTTGCGGACCAATGAGCAGTTCTTC. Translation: CASSAVRGLRTNEQFF.

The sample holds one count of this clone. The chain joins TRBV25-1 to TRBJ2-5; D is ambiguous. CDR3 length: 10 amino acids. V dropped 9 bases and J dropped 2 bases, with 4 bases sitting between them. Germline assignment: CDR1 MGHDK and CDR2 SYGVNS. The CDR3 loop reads CASRQETQYF. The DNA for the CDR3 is TGTGCCAGTCGTCAAGAGACCCAGTACTTC.

CDR3 residues: CASSPTVNTIYF. DNA of the CDR3: TGTGCCAGCAGTCCCACGGTGAACACCATATATTTT. The chain couples TRBV12-3 or TRBV12-4 to TRBJ1-3; D is unresolved. V was trimmed by 5 bases and J by 7 bases, leaving 9 bases between them. The CDR3 is 12 amino acids.

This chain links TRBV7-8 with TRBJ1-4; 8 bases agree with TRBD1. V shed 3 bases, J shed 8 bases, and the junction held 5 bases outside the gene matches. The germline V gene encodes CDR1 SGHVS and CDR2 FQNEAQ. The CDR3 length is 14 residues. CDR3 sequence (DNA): TGTGCCAGCAGCTTCCAGGGGGCGGGAGAAAAACTGTTTTTT. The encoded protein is CASSFQGAGEKLFF.

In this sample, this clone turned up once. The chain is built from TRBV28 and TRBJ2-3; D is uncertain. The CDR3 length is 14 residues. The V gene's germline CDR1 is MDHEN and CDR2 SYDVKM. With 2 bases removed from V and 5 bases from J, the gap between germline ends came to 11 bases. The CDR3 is CASSLHFTGDTQYF. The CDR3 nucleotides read TGTGCCAGCAGTTTACACTTTACCGGAGATACGCAGTATTTT.

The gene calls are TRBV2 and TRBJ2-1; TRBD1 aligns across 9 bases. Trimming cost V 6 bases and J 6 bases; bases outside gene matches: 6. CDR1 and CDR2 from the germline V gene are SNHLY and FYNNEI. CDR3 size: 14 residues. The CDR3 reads CASRGGTGRNEQFF. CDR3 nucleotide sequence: TGTGCCAGCAGGGGGGGGACAGGGCGCAATGAGCAGTTCTTC.

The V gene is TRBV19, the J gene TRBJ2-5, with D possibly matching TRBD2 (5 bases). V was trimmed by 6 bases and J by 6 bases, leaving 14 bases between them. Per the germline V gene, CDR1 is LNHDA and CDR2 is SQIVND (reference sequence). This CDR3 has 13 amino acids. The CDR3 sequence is CASRVSGRQTQYF. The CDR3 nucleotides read TGTGCCAGTAGGGTGAGTGGGAGACAGACCCAGTACTTC.

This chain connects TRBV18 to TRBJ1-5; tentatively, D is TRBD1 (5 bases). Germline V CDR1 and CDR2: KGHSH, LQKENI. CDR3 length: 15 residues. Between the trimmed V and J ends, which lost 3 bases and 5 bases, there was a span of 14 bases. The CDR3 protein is CASSPIHQGDQPQHF. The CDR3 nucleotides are TGTGCCAGCTCACCGATCCATCAGGGCGATCAGCCCCAGCATTTT. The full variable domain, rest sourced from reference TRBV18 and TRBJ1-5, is NAGVMQNPRHLVRRRGQEARLRCSPMKGHSHVYWYRQLPEEGLKFMVYLQKENIIDESGMPKERFSAEFPKEGPSILRIQQVVRGDSAAYFCASSPIHQGDQPQHFGDGTRLSIL.

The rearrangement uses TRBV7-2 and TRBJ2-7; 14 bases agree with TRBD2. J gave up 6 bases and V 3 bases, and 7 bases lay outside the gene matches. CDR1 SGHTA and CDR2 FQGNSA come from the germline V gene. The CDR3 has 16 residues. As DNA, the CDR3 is TGTGCCAGCAGCTTGGGGACTAGCGGGAGTTTACGCGAGCAGTACTTC. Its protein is CASSLGTSGSLREQYF.

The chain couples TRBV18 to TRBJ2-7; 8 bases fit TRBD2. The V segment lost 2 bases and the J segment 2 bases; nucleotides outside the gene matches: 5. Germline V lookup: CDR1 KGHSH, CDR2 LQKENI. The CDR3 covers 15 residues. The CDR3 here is CASSPGTRGPYEQYF. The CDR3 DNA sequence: TGTGCCAGCTCACCAGGGACTAGGGGACCCTACGAGCAGTACTTC.

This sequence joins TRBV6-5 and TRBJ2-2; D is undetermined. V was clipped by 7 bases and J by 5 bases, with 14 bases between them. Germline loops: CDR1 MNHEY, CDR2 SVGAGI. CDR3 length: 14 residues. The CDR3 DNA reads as TGTGCCAGCACCGAGGTGGCAGCAACCGGGGAGCTGTTTTTT. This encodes CASTEVAATGELFF.